This T cell receptor beta chain was identified in a study of shared clonotypes between healthy human individuals. The CDR3 covers 14 residues. Germline-derived CDR1 and CDR2 are SNHLY and FYNNEI. Trimming left V 7 bases short and J 1 base short, with 11 bases between. Sequencing used immunoSEQ multiplex PCR; TCRdb keeps in-frame clones, though not all of them. The table shows about a million clones, with about three quarters occurring only once. The chain carries TRBV2 and TRBJ1-3; D might be TRBD1 (6 bases). Sequenced input: memory CD4+ T cells sorted from blood. Subset of the sample: CD45RA-negative fraction. The source of this sequence is a man aged 18 to 35 in good health. CDR3 sequence reads: CASTQGTSGNTIYF. Written as DNA, the CDR3 is TGTGCCAGCACCCAGGGGACTTCTGGAAACACCATATATTTT. The whole variable domain, filled in from reference TRBV2 and TRBJ1-3, reads EPEVTQTPSHQVTQMGQEVILRCVPISNHLYFYWYRQILGQKVEFLVSFYNNEISEKSEIFDDQFSVERPDGSNFTLKIRSTKLEDSAMYFCASTQGTSGNTIYFGEGSWLTVV.